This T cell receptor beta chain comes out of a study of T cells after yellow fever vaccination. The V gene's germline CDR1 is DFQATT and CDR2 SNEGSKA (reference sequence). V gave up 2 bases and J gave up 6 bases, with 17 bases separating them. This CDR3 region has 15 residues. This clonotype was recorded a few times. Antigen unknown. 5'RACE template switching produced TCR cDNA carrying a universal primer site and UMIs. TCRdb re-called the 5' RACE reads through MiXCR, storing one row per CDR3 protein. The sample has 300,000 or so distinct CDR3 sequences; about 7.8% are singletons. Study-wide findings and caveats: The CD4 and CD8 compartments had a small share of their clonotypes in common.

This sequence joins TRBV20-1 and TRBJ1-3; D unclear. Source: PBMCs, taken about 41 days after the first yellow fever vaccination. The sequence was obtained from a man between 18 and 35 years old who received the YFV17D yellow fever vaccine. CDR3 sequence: CSARSPGSGENTIYF. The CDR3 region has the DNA TGCAGTGCTAGATCCCCGGGATCCGGTGAAAACACCATATATTTT.